A selection of T cell receptor beta chains follows, all from one sample in a study of shared clonotypes between healthy human individuals. This table comes from immunoSEQ multiplex PCR, and its TCRdb copy is limited to in-frame clones, with some not included. The data hold about 2.1 million clones, with roughly 93% observed a single time. The sequenced sample was naive CD8+ T cells from PBMCs. The receptors come from a man aged 18 to 30 in good health. Some clones in this sample may be carry-over from other donors' samples. Each CDR3 is given with its conserved first and last residue. D genes are given only for firm matches. Only some rows state a clone size, as once, few, many or a class for expanded clones.

TRBJ2-3	TRBV7-9	TRBD1	once	CASSPRDREPQYF	TGTGCCAGCAGCCCCCGGGACAGGGAGCCGCAGTATTTT
TRBJ2-7	TRBV5-1	NA	NA	CASSHPTQGEDEQYF	TGCGCCAGCAGTCATCCTACACAGGGAGAGGACGAGCAGTACTTC
TRBJ2-7	TRBV5-6	NA	NA	CASSLGSSEQYF	TGTGCCAGCAGCTTGGGTTCGAGCGAGCAGTACTTC
TRBJ2-1	TRBV7-6	NA	NA	CASSLDLQRMVDEQFF	TGTGCCAGCAGCTTAGATCTGCAACGGATGGTCGATGAGCAGTTCTTC
TRBJ2-7	TRBV2	TRBD2	NA	CASIPSGSYEQYF	TGTGCCAGCATCCCTAGCGGGAGCTACGAGCAGTACTTC
TRBJ1-5	TRBV4-1	NA	NA	CASSQAGYVGNQPQHF	TGCGCCAGCAGCCAAGCAGGGTATGTTGGCAATCAGCCCCAGCATTTT
TRBJ2-1	TRBV5-6	TRBD2	NA	CASRPWTSLYNEQFF	TGTGCCAGCAGACCCTGGACTAGCCTTTACAATGAGCAGTTCTTC
TRBJ2-4	TRBV15	NA	NA	CATSRDPGAGDIQYF	TGTGCCACCAGCAGAGACCCGGGGGCGGGGGACATTCAGTACTTC
TRBJ2-7	TRBV10-3	NA	NA	CAISESAFSYEQYF	TGTGCCATCAGTGAGTCGGCGTTCTCCTACGAGCAGTACTTC
TRBJ1-2	TRBV14	NA	once	CASSQGGNYGYTF	TGTGCCAGCAGCCAGGGGGGGAACTATGGCTACACCTTC
TRBJ2-2	TRBV11-3	NA	NA	CASSLVRGNTGELFF	TGTGCCAGCAGCTTAGTAAGGGGGAACACCGGGGAGCTGTTTTTT
TRBJ2-5	TRBV2	NA	NA	CASTAEAGAQETQYF	TGTGCCAGCACAGCGGAGGCAGGGGCGCAAGAGACCCAGTACTTC
TRBJ1-2	TRBV6-1	NA	NA	CASSILGTNYGYTF	TGTGCCAGTAGCATTTTGGGGACTAACTATGGCTACACCTTC
TRBJ1-3	TRBV11-3	TRBD1	NA	CASSQGAGNTIYF	TGTGCCAGCAGCCAGGGGGCTGGAAACACCATATATTTT
TRBJ1-2	TRBV4-1	NA	NA	CASSHLTGPNYGYTF	TGCGCCAGCAGCCACCTAACAGGGCCTAACTATGGCTACACCTTC
TRBJ1-3	TRBV7-9	NA	NA	CASSAGTQGPLRNTIYF	TGTGCCAGCAGCGCGGGGACACAGGGCCCCCTCCGAAACACCATATATTTT
TRBJ2-3	TRBV5-6	NA	NA	CASSLLDFGGTDTQYF	TGTGCCAGCAGCTTGCTAGATTTCGGCGGCACAGATACGCAGTATTTT
TRBJ1-4	TRBV7-9	NA	NA	CASSTGVEKLFF	TGTGCCAGCAGCACCGGGGTTGAAAAACTGTTTTTT
TRBJ2-3	TRBV10-1	TRBD2	NA	CASSDSGMGDTQYF	TGCGCCAGCAGTGATAGCGGGATGGGAGATACGCAGTATTTT
TRBJ2-7	TRBV25-1	NA	NA	CASSRREGYEQYF	TGTGCCAGCAGTCGGAGGGAAGGGTACGAGCAGTACTTC
TRBJ1-1	TRBV6-1	NA	NA	CASSEIGQPNTEAFF	TGTGCCAGCAGTGAAATCGGACAGCCGAACACTGAAGCTTTCTTT
TRBJ2-7	TRBV27	TRBD2	once	CASSLLAGGPLYEQYF	TGTGCCAGCAGTTTATTAGCGGGAGGGCCTCTCTACGAGCAGTACTTC
TRBJ1-2	TRBV15	NA	NA	CATSAFDGDYGYTF	TGTGCCACCAGCGCCTTCGACGGGGACTATGGCTACACCTTC
TRBJ1-3	TRBV12-5	NA	NA	CASGYRPSGNTIYF	TGTGCTAGTGGTTACAGGCCCTCTGGAAACACCATATATTTT
TRBJ1-6	TRBV7-9	NA	once	CASSLVQVDSPLHF	TGTGCCAGCAGCTTGGTTCAGGTGGATTCACCCCTCCACTTT
TRBJ1-1	TRBV6-5	NA	NA	CASSFSLNTEAFF	TGTGCCAGCAGTTTTTCTTTAAACACTGAAGCTTTCTTT
TRBJ2-7	TRBV28	TRBD2	NA	CASSLTGGRDEQYF	TGTGCCAGCAGTTTAACGGGAGGGCGGGACGAGCAGTACTTC
TRBJ2-5	TRBV27	TRBD1	NA	CASSSTGTAQETQYF	TGTGCCAGCAGTTCCACCGGGACAGCCCAAGAGACCCAGTACTTC
TRBJ2-1	TRBV5-1	NA	NA	CASSSLRDAGPNEQFF	TGCGCCAGCAGCTCTCTGCGGGACGCAGGACCCAATGAGCAGTTCTTC
TRBJ2-7	TRBV30	NA	NA	CAWSRSGAYEQYF	TGTGCCTGGAGTAGGTCAGGGGCCTACGAGCAGTACTTC
TRBJ2-7	TRBV10-1	TRBD2	once	CASSYTPGEGLHEQYF	TGCGCCAGCAGTTACACCCCCGGGGAGGGCCTTCACGAGCAGTACTTC
TRBJ2-5	TRBV19	TRBD1	NA	CASSMADRQLQETQYF	TGTGCCAGTAGTATGGCGGACAGGCAACTCCAAGAGACCCAGTACTTC
TRBJ2-2	TRBV7-9	TRBD2	NA	CASSFPPVRAGDNTGELFF	TGTGCCAGCAGCTTCCCACCCGTGAGAGCGGGGGATAACACCGGGGAGCTGTTTTTT
TRBJ1-1	TRBV11-3	NA	NA	CASSPSGRPNTEAFF	TGTGCCAGCAGCCCCTCGGGACGGCCGAACACTGAAGCTTTCTTT
TRBJ2-7	TRBV19	NA	NA	CASSPGIHYEQYF	TGTGCCAGTAGTCCGGGCATACACTACGAGCAGTACTTC
TRBJ1-5	TRBV19	NA	NA	CASSMVGLSNQPQHF	TGTGCCAGTAGTATGGTCGGGTTGAGCAATCAGCCCCAGCATTTT
TRBJ2-5	TRBV27	NA	NA	CASSGREFVGETQYF	TGTGCCAGCAGTGGTCGGGAGTTTGTGGGAGAGACCCAGTACTTC
TRBJ1-2	TRBV9	TRBD1	NA	CASSAVGTGVDDGYTF	TGTGCCAGCAGCGCCGTAGGGACAGGGGTGGACGATGGCTACACCTTC
TRBJ2-5	TRBV5-1	NA	NA	CASSLRQDQETQYF	TGCGCCAGCAGCTTGCGGCAGGACCAAGAGACCCAGTACTTC
TRBJ2-5	TRBV7-9	NA	NA	CASSPLWEETQYF	TGTGCCAGCAGCCCCCTGTGGGAAGAGACCCAGTACTTC
TRBJ2-7	TRBV5-6	NA	NA	CASSLAAGPTYEQYF	TGTGCCAGCAGCTTGGCCGCGGGACCTACCTACGAGCAGTACTTC
TRBJ2-1	TRBV9	NA	NA	CASSSKQVVIPSYNEQFF	TGTGCCAGCAGCTCTAAGCAGGTCGTGATCCCTTCCTACAATGAGCAGTTCTTC
TRBJ1-3	TRBV6-1	NA	NA	CASGWTPREGNTIYF	TGTGCCAGCGGGTGGACCCCTAGGGAAGGAAACACCATATATTTT
TRBJ1-3	TRBV28	NA	NA	CASSLGVGSSSGNTIYF	TGTGCCAGCAGTTTAGGGGTAGGCTCGAGCTCTGGAAACACCATATATTTT
TRBJ1-5	TRBV30	TRBD1	NA	CAWGQGGYNQPQHF	TGTGCCTGGGGACAGGGGGGTTACAATCAGCCCCAGCATTTT
TRBJ1-2	TRBV7-9	NA	NA	CASSLVSGGSDGYTF	TGTGCCAGCAGCTTAGTATCTGGGGGATCTGATGGCTACACCTTC
TRBJ2-1	TRBV11-2	NA	NA	CASSLGTGASYNEQFF	TGTGCCAGCAGCTTGGGTACGGGAGCATCCTACAATGAGCAGTTCTTC
TRBJ2-2	TRBV9	NA	NA	CASSASSLGLFF	TGTGCCAGCAGCGCCTCCTCGCTAGGGCTGTTTTTT
TRBJ1-2	TRBV27	NA	NA	CASGQTRGSYGYTF	TGTGCCAGCGGACAAACTAGGGGTTCCTATGGCTACACCTTC
TRBJ2-1	TRBV14	NA	NA	CASSPRQGNEQFF	TGTGCCAGCAGCCCACGCCAGGGAAATGAGCAGTTCTTC
TRBJ2-1	TRBV29-1	NA	NA	CSVDGAVSYNEQFF	TGCAGCGTTGACGGAGCGGTTTCCTACAATGAACAGTTCTTC